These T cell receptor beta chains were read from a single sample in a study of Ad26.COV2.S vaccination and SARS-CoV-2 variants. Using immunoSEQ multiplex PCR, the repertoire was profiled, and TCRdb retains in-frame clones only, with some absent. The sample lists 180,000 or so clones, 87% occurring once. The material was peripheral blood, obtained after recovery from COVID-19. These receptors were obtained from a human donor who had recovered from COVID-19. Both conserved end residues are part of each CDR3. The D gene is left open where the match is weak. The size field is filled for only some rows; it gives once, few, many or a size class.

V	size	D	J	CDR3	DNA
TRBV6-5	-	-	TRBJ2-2	CASRTGTLNTGELFF	TGTGCCAGCAGGACCGGGACCTTGAACACCGGGGAGCTGTTTTTT
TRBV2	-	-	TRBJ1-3	CASNKRQPSGNTIYF	TGTGCCAGCAACAAACGACAGCCATCTGGAAACACCATATATTTT
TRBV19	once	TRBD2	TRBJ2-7	CASSDPAGDYEQYF	TGTGCCAGTAGCGACCCCGCGGGGGACTACGAGCAGTACTTC
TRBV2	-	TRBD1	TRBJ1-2	CASSEVILPLTGRNYGYTF	TGTGCCAGCAGTGAAGTGATACTCCCTTTGACAGGGCGAAACTATGGCTACACCTTC
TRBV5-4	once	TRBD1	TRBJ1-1	CASSPSLDRGGTEAFF	TGTGCCAGCAGCCCATCCCTTGACAGGGGAGGAACTGAAGCTTTCTTT
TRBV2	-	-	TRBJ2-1	CASIKAGHYNEQFF	TGTGCCAGCATCAAGGCGGGACACTACAATGAGCAGTTCTTC
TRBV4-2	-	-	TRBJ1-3	CASREGGGTIYF	TGTGCCAGCAGGGAAGGAGGAGGCACCATATATTTT
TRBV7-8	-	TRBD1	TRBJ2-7	CASSPRGGLTYEQYF	TGTGCCAGCAGCCCGAGAGGGGGCCTCACCTACGAGCAGTACTTC
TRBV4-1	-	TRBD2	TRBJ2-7	CASSQGPRTSGGYEQYF	TGCGCCAGCAGCCAAGGCCCCCGGACTAGCGGGGGCTACGAGCAGTACTTC
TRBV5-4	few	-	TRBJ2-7	CASSSQYQGFSYEQYF	TGTGCCAGCAGCTCCCAATACCAGGGGTTTTCCTACGAGCAGTACTTC
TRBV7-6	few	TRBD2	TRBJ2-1	CASSPYLAGGYNEQFF	TGTGCCAGCAGCCCATACTTAGCGGGGGGATACAATGAGCAGTTCTTC
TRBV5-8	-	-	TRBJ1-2	CASSSLDRGGYTF	TGTGCCAGCAGCTCTCTGGACAGAGGGGGCTACACCTTC
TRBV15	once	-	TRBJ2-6	CATSRDHGGPGANVLTF	TGTGCCACCAGCAGAGATCATGGGGGACCTGGGGCCAACGTCCTGACTTTC
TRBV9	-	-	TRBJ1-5	CASSLQGVGNQPQHF	TGTGCCAGCAGCCTTCAAGGGGTGGGCAATCAGCCCCAGCATTTT
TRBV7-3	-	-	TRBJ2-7	CASSTTPGPTYEQYF	TGTGCCAGCAGCACCACCCCAGGGCCCACCTACGAGCAGTACTTC
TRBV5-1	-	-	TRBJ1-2	CASSSNSGTNGYTF	TGCGCCAGCAGCTCTAACTCCGGGACAAATGGCTACACCTTC
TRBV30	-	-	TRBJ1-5	CAWSTGQNNQPQHF	TGTGCCTGGAGTACTGGGCAGAACAATCAGCCCCAGCATTTT
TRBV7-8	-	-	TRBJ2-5	CASRHTSGLGETQYF	TGTGCCAGCAGACATACATCAGGGTTAGGAGAGACCCAGTACTTC
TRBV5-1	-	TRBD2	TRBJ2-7	CASSLGTSEYEQYF	TGCGCCAGCAGCTTGGGGACTAGCGAGTACGAGCAGTACTTC
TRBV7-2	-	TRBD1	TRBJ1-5	CASSGQGSNQPQHF	TGTGCCAGCAGCGGACAGGGGAGCAATCAGCCCCAGCATTTT
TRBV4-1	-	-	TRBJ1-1	CASSHAREAFF	TGCGCCAGCAGCCACGCGCGGGAAGCTTTCTTT
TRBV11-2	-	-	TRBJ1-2	CASSRTGSLGYTF	TGTGCCAGCAGCCGTACAGGGTCTTTGGGCTACACCTTC
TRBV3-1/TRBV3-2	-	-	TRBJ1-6	CASSQEGAWYSPLHF	TGTGCCAGCAGCCAAGAGGGGGCCTGGTATTCACCCCTCCACTTT
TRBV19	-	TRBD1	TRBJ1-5	CASSPRTGGRNQPQHF	TGTGCCAGTAGCCCCAGAACAGGGGGACGGAATCAGCCCCAGCATTTT
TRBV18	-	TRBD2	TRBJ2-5	CASSSLAPGLAGEETQYF	TGTGCCAGCTCGTCACTGGCCCCGGGACTAGCGGGAGAAGAGACCCAGTACTTC
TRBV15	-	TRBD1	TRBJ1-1	CATSIQGAGEAFF	TGTGCCACCAGCATACAGGGGGCTGGTGAAGCTTTCTTT
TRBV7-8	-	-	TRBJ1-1	CASSLGTANTEAFF	TGTGCCAGCAGCTTAGGTACTGCGAACACTGAAGCTTTCTTT
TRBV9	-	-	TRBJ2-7	CASSVGAANEQYF	TGTGCCAGCAGCGTAGGGGCAGCAAACGAGCAGTACTTC
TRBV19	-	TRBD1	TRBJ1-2	CASQYKGDRNYGYTF	TGTGCCAGTCAATATAAAGGGGACAGAAACTATGGCTACACCTTC
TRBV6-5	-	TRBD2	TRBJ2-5	CASSLQGGQETQYF	TGTGCCAGCAGTCTGCAGGGAGGGCAAGAGACCCAGTACTTC
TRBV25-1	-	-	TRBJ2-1	CASSERGAGDNEQFF	TGTGCCAGCAGTGAAAGGGGTGCCGGCGACAATGAGCAGTTCTTC
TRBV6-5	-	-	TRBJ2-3	CATCRRPGATDTQYF	TGTGCCACTTGTAGGCGCCCGGGGGCCACAGATACGCAGTATTTT
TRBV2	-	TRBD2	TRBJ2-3	CAIPGLETDTQYF	TGTGCCATACCGGGACTAGAGACAGATACGCAGTATTTT
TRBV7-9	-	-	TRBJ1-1	CASRDQGGAEAFF	TGTGCCAGCAGGGACCAAGGGGGGGCTGAAGCTTTCTTT
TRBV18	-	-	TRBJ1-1	CASSLRGLDTIVNTEAFF	TGTGCCAGCTCACTCAGGGGTTTGGATACGATCGTGAACACTGAAGCTTTCTTT
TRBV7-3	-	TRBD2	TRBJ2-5	CASSLASGGGETQYF	TGTGCCAGCAGCTTAGCTAGCGGGGGGGGAGAGACCCAGTACTTC
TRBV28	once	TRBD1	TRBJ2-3	CASSPRAMTGKVIDTQYF	TGTGCCAGCAGTCCCCGGGCTATGACAGGGAAAGTTATAGATACGCAGTATTTT
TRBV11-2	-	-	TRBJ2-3	CASSLDISLTDTQYF	TGTGCCAGCAGCTTAGATATCAGCCTCACAGATACGCAGTATTTT
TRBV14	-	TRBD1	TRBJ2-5	CASSQFTGGWETQYF	TGTGCCAGCAGCCAATTCACAGGGGGCTGGGAGACCCAGTACTTC
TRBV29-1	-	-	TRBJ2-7	CSVTVQGYEQYF	TGCAGCGTTACGGTGCAGGGCTACGAGCAGTACTTC
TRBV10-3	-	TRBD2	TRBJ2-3	CAISPAGGPSDTQYF	TGTGCCATTTCCCCAGCGGGAGGGCCGTCAGATACGCAGTATTTT
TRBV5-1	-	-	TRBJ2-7	CASSAGRVPYEQYF	TGCGCCAGCAGCGCAGGCCGGGTTCCCTACGAGCAGTACTTC